Described below is a single T cell receptor beta chain sequence and its context. Its target is not known. This sample is part of a study of CD8+ T cells in alopecia areata. Study-wide background: Those treated were given oral tofacitinib at 5 to 10 mg twice daily. Study-wide results and caveats: Expanded CD8+ clones among the top 100, and scalp clonality, were significantly decreased by tofacitinib. Against the mouse data, patients shared TCRs less clearly, possibly for HLA reasons. Having just one nonresponder leaves the connection between baseline CD8+ expansion and response unresolved.

Treatment noted: oral pan-JAK inhibitor, 5-10 mg twice daily. From alopecia areata patients, lesional scalp punch biopsies and peripheral blood were collected. Reverse transcription of extracted RNA yielded cDNA, which provided the sequencing template. Assay used: immunoSEQ multiplex PCR; TCRdb lists only in-frame clones, some missing. The top ten clones hold approximately 7.6% of a sample with around 21,000 clones, over 50% of them seen once. Trimming cost V 3 bases and J 6 bases, with 11 bases left between them. CDR1 SGHTA and CDR2 FQGNSA come from the germline V gene. This CDR3 is 13 amino acids long.

Here the sequenced sample was skin, taken at week 4, from a patient treated with tofacitinib. This receptor was obtained from a human donor with alopecia areata. V and J are TRBV7-2 and TRBJ1-2; D is unclear. The CDR3 DNA follows: TGTGCCAGCAGCTTTTACAGCGGGGATGGCTACACCTTC. Its translation: CASSFYSGDGYTF.